This TCR beta chain was captured in a study of cytomegalovirus exposure and HLA in healthy donors. Germline CDR1 and CDR2: ENHRY and SYGVKD. J lost 1 base, V lost 10 bases, and 8 bases had no gene match. The CDR3 is made up of 15 amino acids. Amplification used 60 Vbeta primers and 13 Jbeta primers. As processed by the authors: A follow-up analysis tallied 86 million or so unique TCR beta chains, approximately 11 million shared. The data were produced by immunoSEQ multiplex PCR, yet TCRdb's version contains in-frame clones alone and is incomplete. The V and J calls and clone size are taken from that table; D and trimming were inferred from the DNA. The sample includes more than 110,000 clones, around 76% of them seen just once. Whole-study results and caveats: Both high specificity and high sensitivity reportedly marked the classifier's diagnosis of cytomegalovirus status.

As regards this clone: Its antigen is still unknown.

This sequence was found in a male donor in good health and CMV-seronegative. The V and J genes are TRBV10-3 and TRBJ2-2, with TRBD1 identical over 8 bases. The sequenced sample consisted of PBMCs. The CDR3 sequence: CASQQGVQNTGELFF. For the CDR3, the DNA is TGTGCCAGCCAACAGGGGGTCCAGAACACCGGGGAGCTGTTTTTT.